The clone carrying this T cell receptor beta chain was seen a handful of times. Its antigen is still unknown. It was with unique molecular identifiers that the TCRbeta library was prepared. TCRdb fed the PCR reads into MiXCR, producing one record per CDR3 protein. The profile shows around 800,000 distinct CDR3 sequences, 15% to 20% of them singletons. CDR3 length: 17 amino acids. V gave up 1 base and J gave up 7 bases; unmatched junction bases: 11. The data belong to a study of T-cell reconstitution after alpha-beta-depleted transplantation in children. Study results and limitations: Expanded graft clones numbering several hundred reportedly gave rise to alpha-beta T cells about two months after transplant. Surviving recipient T cells and thymic progenitors underlay high day-60 TCRbeta diversity in some patients. Newly produced T cells mostly provided counts and TCRbeta diversity after one year, as hyperexpanded clones declined.

The TCR comes from a male patient younger than 18 who had a stem cell transplant for acute lymphoblastic leukemia, so the T cells may come from the graft donor. The sample in question was PBMCs, mostly from graft donor cells, obtained 360 days after TCRalphabeta/CD19-depleted stem cell transplant. V is TRBV12-3 or TRBV12-4 and J is TRBJ2-1; 9 bases fit TRBD2. CDR3 sequence reads: CASSLESRGAGGNEQFF. CDR3 bases: TGTGCCAGCAGTTTAGAATCCCGAGGGGCGGGAGGGAATGAGCAGTTCTTC.